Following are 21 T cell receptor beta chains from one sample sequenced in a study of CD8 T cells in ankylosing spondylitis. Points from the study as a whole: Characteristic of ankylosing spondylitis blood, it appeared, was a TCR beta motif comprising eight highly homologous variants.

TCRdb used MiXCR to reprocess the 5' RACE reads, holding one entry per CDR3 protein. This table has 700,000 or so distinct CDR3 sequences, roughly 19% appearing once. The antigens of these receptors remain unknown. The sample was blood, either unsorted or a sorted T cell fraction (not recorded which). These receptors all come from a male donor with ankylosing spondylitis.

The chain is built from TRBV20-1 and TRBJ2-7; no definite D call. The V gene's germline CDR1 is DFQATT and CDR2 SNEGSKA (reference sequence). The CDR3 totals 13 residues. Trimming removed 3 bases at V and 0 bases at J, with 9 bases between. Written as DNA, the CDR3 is TGCAGTGCTAGTAGACACGACTCCTACGAGCAGTACTTC. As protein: CSASRHDSYEQYF.

The CDR3, as DNA: TGTGCCAGCACCTCACCGGTGGCTCCGAACACCGGGGAGCTGTTTTTT. It translates to CASTSPVAPNTGELFF. This chain joins TRBV7-9 and TRBJ2-2, with D hard to call. Trimming removed 7 bases from V and 0 bases from J, with 15 bases in between. This CDR3 contains 16 residues. The V gene's germline CDR1 is SEHNR and CDR2 FQNEAQ (reference sequence).

CDR3 nucleotide sequence: TGTGCCAGCAGTTTAAATGGTGGATATCAGCCCCAGCATTTT. This codes for CASSLNGGYQPQHF. The chain is built from TRBV12-3 or TRBV12-4 and TRBJ1-5; no reliable D call. Trimming left V 2 bases short and J 5 bases short, with 10 bases between. The CDR3 spans 14 residues.

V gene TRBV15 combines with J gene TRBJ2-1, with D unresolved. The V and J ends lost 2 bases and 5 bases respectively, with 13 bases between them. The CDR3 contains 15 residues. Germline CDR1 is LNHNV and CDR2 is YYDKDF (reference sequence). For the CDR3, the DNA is TGTGCCACCAGCAGATTAAAGGCGACCGACAATGAGCAGTTCTTC. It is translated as CATSRLKATDNEQFF.

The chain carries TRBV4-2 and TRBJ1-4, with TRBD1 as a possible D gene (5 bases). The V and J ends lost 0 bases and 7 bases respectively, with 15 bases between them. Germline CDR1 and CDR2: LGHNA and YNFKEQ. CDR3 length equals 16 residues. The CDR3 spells CASSQDLGALGEKLFF. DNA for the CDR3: TGTGCCAGCAGCCAAGATCTCGGGGCGCTGGGTGAAAAACTGTTTTTT.

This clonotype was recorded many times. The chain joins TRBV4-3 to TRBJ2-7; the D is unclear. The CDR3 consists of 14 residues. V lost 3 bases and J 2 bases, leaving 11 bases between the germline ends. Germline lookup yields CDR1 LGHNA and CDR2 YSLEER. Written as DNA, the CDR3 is TGCGCCAGCAGCCATATAGGCAGAACCTACGAGCAGTACTTC. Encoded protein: CASSHIGRTYEQYF.

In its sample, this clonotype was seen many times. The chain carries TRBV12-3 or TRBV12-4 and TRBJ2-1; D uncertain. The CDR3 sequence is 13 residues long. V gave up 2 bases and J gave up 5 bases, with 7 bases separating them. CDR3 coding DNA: TGTGCCAGCAGTTTAAGAGAAGACAATGAGCAGTTCTTC. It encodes CASSLREDNEQFF.

CDR3 sequence reads: CASSPNILWFEAFF. In nucleotides, the CDR3 is TGTGCCAGCAGTCCCAACATTTTATGGTTTGAAGCTTTCTTT. The chain couples TRBV27 to TRBJ1-1, with D hard to call. The CDR3 has 14 residues. The germline V and J ends were trimmed by 5 bases and 7 bases, with 17 bases remaining between them. Germline V gene lookup returns CDR1 MNHEY and CDR2 SMNVEV (reference sequence).

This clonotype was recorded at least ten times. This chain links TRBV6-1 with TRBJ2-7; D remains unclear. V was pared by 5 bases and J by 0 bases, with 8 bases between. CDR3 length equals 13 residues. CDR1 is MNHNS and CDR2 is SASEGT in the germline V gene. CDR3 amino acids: CASSKGSSYEQYF. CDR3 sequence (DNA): TGTGCCAGCAGTAAGGGAAGCTCCTACGAGCAGTACTTC.

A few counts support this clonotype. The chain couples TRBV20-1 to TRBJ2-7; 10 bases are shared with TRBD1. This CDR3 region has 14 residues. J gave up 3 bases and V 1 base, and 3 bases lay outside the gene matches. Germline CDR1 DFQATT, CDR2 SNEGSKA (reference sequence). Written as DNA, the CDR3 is TGCAGTGCTAGAGGGACAGGGGGGCACTACGAGCAGTACTTC. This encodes CSARGTGGHYEQYF.

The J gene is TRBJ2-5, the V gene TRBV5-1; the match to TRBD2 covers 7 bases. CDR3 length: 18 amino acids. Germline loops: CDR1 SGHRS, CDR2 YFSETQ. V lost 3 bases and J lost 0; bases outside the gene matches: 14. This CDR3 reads CASSWGNLAEGNQETQYF. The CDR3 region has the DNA TGCGCCAGCAGCTGGGGGAACCTAGCGGAGGGGAACCAAGAGACCCAGTACTTC.

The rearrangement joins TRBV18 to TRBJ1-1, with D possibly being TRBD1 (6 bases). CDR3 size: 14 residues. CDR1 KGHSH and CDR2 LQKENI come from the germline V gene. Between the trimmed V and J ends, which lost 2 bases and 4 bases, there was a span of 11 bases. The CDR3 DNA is TGTGCCAGCTCACCAGGGGGCGAGGGCACTGAAGCTTTCTTT. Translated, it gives CASSPGGEGTEAFF.

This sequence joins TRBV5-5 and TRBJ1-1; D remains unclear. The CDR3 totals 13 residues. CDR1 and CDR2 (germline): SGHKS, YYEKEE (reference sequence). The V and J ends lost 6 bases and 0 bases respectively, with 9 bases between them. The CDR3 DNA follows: TGTGCCAGCACCTCGTTCCTGAACACTGAAGCTTTCTTT. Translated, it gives CASTSFLNTEAFF.

CDR3 amino acids: CASSPHFAPVIEQFF. In nucleotides, the CDR3 is TGTGCCAGTAGCCCCCACTTTGCGCCAGTCATTGAGCAGTTCTTC. V gene TRBV19 combines with J gene TRBJ2-1, with D uncertain. Trimming pared 6 bases from V and 9 bases from J, leaving 21 bases between. The CDR3 is made up of 15 amino acids. CDR1 and CDR2 from the germline V gene are LNHDA and SQIVND (reference sequence).

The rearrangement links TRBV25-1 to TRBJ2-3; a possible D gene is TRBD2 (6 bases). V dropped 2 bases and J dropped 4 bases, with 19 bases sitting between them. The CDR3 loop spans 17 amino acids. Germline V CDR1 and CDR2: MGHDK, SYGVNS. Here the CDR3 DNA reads TGTGCCAGCAGTGAACGATGGGAGCGGGTTAAGTCAGATACGCAGTATTTT. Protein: CASSERWERVKSDTQYF. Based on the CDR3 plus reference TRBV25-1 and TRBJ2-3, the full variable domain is EADIYQTPRYLVIGTGKKITLECSQTMGHDKMYWYQQDPGMELHLIHYSYGVNSTEKGDLSSESTVSRIRTEHFPLTLESARPSHTSQYLCASSERWERVKSDTQYFGPGTRLTVL.

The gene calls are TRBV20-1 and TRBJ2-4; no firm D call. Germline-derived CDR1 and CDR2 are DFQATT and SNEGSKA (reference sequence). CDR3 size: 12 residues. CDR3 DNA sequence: TGCAGCGCGGTGGCGGAGAAAAACATTCAGTACTTC. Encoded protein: CSAVAEKNIQYF.

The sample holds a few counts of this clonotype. The CDR3 reads CASSPEESYEQYF. CDR3 DNA sequence: TGTGCCAGCTCACCGGAGGAGTCTTACGAGCAGTACTTC. This sequence joins TRBV18 and TRBJ2-7; possibly TRBD2 for D (5 bases). This CDR3 has 13 residues. The V end was cut by 3 bases, the J end by 4 bases, with 10 bases between. Germline-derived CDR1 and CDR2 are KGHSH and LQKENI.

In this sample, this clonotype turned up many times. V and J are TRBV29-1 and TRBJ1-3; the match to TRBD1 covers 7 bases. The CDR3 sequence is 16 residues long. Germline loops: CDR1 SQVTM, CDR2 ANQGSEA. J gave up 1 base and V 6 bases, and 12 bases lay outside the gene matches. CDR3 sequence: CSVWGDSGISGNTIYF. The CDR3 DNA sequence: TGCAGCGTATGGGGGGACAGCGGTATTTCTGGAAACACCATATATTTT.

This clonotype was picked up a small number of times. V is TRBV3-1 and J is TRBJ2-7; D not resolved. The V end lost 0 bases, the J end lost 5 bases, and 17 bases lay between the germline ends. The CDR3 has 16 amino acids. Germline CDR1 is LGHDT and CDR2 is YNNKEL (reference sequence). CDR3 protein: CASSQDYRADPHEQYF. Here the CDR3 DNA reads TGTGCCAGCAGCCAAGATTATCGCGCCGACCCGCACGAGCAGTACTTC.

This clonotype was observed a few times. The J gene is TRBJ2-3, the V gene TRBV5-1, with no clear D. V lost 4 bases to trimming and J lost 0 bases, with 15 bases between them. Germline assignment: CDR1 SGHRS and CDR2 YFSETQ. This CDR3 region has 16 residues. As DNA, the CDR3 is TGCGCCAGCAGCGCGACCGGACGGAAAAGCACAGATACGCAGTATTTT. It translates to CASSATGRKSTDTQYF.

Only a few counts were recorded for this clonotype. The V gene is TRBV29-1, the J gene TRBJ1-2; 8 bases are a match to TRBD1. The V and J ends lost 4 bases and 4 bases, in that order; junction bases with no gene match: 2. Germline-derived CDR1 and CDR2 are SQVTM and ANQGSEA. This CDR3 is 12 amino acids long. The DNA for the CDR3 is TGCAGCGTTGGGACAGGGAGCTATGGCTACACCTTC. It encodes CSVGTGSYGYTF.